This entry is about one T cell receptor (beta chain). Antigen specificity is unknown. These data are taken from a study of T cell repertoires in ileal Crohn's disease. Study findings and constraints: Mucosal expansions were suggested to be mainly CD8 T cells. Clonality above 26.8% at surgery always came with endoscopic recurrence.

CDR1 KGHSH and CDR2 LQKENI come from the germline V gene. This CDR3 has 11 residues. V gave up 1 base and J gave up 8 bases, with 5 bases separating them. Each sample's TCRB immunosequencing used about 500 nanograms of biopsy DNA. Sequencing was performed with immunoSEQ multiplex PCR; in TCRdb, only in-frame clones are kept and a portion is missing. Here the sample spans approximately 14,000 clones, about 85% being singletons. This clonotype was sampled from an adult with Crohn's disease. The genes are TRBV18 and TRBJ1-2; no clear D. Sequenced: ileal tissue. CDR3 DNA sequence: TGTGCCAGCTCACCACAGCAAGGCTACACCTTC. Its translation is CASSPQQGYTF. Full variable domain (missing parts from reference TRBV18 and TRBJ1-2): NAGVMQNPRHLVRRRGQEARLRCSPMKGHSHVYWYRQLPEEGLKFMVYLQKENIIDESGMPKERFSAEFPKEGPSILRIQQVVRGDSAAYFCASSPQQGYTFGSGTRLTVV.